What follows are 13 T cell receptor beta chains derived from one specimen sequenced in a study of cytotoxic CD8 clonotypes in ibrutinib-treated CLL. Measured with immunoSEQ multiplex PCR; TCRdb has only the in-frame clones, and not every one. Found here are about 130,000 clones, under 90% of them singletons; the top ten hold roughly 3.5%. This material consisted of PBMCs, taken after 24 months of ibrutinib treatment. These receptors all come from a human donor with chronic lymphocytic leukemia.

This chain joins TRBV9 and TRBJ2-5; D is perhaps TRBD2 (6 bases). The germline CDR1 and CDR2 sequences are SGDLS and YYNGEE. The germline V and J ends were trimmed by 4 bases and 10 bases, with 17 bases remaining between them. The CDR3 consists of 13 residues. In DNA, the CDR3 is TGTGCCAGCAGCTCAGGTCCTGGGGAGGACCAGTACTTC. Amino acid sequence: CASSSGPGEDQYF.

The rearrangement uses TRBV7-8 and TRBJ2-1; perhaps TRBD2 as D (5 bases). V was pared by 1 base and J by 3 bases, with 10 bases between. The germline CDR1 and CDR2 sequences are SGHVS and FQNEAQ. The CDR3 is 15 amino acids. CDR3: CASSLGVSDYNEQFF. The CDR3 DNA reads as TGTGCCAGCAGCTTAGGAGTTAGCGACTACAATGAGCAGTTCTTC.

This clone is a singleton in its sample. The chain carries TRBV7-2 and TRBJ2-2; either TRBD1 or TRBD2 may supply D (5 bases each). V was shortened by 5 bases and J by 1 base, with 11 bases between the two germline ends. Germline CDR1 SGHTA, CDR2 FQGNSA. This CDR3 spans 15 amino acids. The CDR3 region is CASSRGRQNTGELFF. CDR3 DNA: TGTGCCAGCAGCCGGGGACGGCAGAACACCGGGGAGCTGTTTTTT.

The rearrangement uses TRBV30 and TRBJ1-4, with 10 bases aligning to TRBD1. Germline loops: CDR1 GTSNPN, CDR2 SVGIG (reference sequence). The V gene end was trimmed by 5 bases and the J gene end by 5 bases; junction bases not matched to a gene: 2. This CDR3 is 13 amino acids long. Here the CDR3 DNA reads TGTGCCTGGGGGGGACAGGGGAATGAAAAACTGTTTTTT. Encoded protein: CAWGGQGNEKLFF.

The table lists this clone with a few counts. The gene calls are TRBV6-6 and TRBJ1-6, with D perhaps TRBD1 (6 bases). Between the trimmed V and J ends, which lost 4 bases and 6 bases, there was a span of 10 bases. Germline assignment: CDR1 MNHNY and CDR2 SVGAGI (reference sequence). CDR3 length equals 14 residues. This chain's CDR3 is CASSWTASNSPLHF. The CDR3 region has the DNA TGTGCCAGCAGTTGGACAGCAAGTAATTCACCCCTCCACTTT.

This clone was recorded a few times. The chain couples TRBV9 to TRBJ2-5; 8 bases are shared with TRBD2. The CDR3 extends over 14 amino acids. J lost 5 bases, V lost 1 base, and 4 bases had no gene match. The germline V gene has CDR1 SGDLS and CDR2 YYNGEE. In DNA form, the CDR3 reads TGTGCCAGCAGCGTACGGGGGGGCGCCGAGACCCAGTACTTC. Amino acids: CASSVRGGAETQYF.

J is TRBJ2-7 and V is TRBV30; 7 bases fit TRBD1. Germline-derived CDR1 and CDR2 are GTSNPN and SVGIG (reference sequence). This CDR3 is 13 amino acids long. The J segment lost 3 bases and the V segment lost 0 bases, leaving 2 bases of the junction unmatched. CDR3: CAWSVAGGYEQYF. CDR3 nucleotide sequence: TGTGCCTGGAGTGTAGCAGGGGGCTACGAGCAGTACTTC.

This rearrangement joins TRBV10-1 to TRBJ2-1; TRBD1 or TRBD2 may be the D gene (5 bases each). Germline V CDR1 and CDR2: WNHNN, SYGVQD (reference sequence). Trimming left V 8 bases short and J 2 bases short, with 10 bases between. The CDR3 spans 13 residues. The CDR3 sequence is CASGTGPYNEQFF. The CDR3 nucleotides are TGCGCCAGCGGTACGGGGCCCTACAATGAGCAGTTCTTC.

The chain couples TRBV18 to TRBJ2-7; tentative D call: TRBD1 (5 bases). Germline assignment: CDR1 KGHSH and CDR2 LQKENI. The V end was cut by 6 bases, the J end by 4 bases, with 16 bases between. The CDR3 loop spans 14 amino acids. The CDR3 loop reads CASSRGPGSYEQYF. Written as DNA, the CDR3 is TGTGCCAGCTCTAGGGGCCCCGGTAGTTACGAGCAGTACTTC.

This clone was detected only a few times. The chain employs TRBV14 and TRBJ1-6; no definite D call. Trimming removed 0 bases from V and 7 bases from J, with 13 bases in between. There are 16 residues in the CDR3. Germline V gene lookup returns CDR1 SGHDN and CDR2 FVKESK. The CDR3 region has the DNA TGTGCCAGCAGCCAAGATCTAAGCCAGACGAATTCACCCCTCCACTTT. Translating gives CASSQDLSQTNSPLHF.

The CDR3 region is CASSYSYMEKLFF. The CDR3 DNA follows: TGTGCCAGCAGTTACTCTTATATGGAAAAACTGTTTTTT. The chain is built from TRBV6-5 and TRBJ1-4, with D unclear. Germline V gives CDR1 MNHEY, CDR2 SVGAGI. V lost 0 bases and J lost 8, with 7 bases in between. The CDR3 totals 13 residues.

The chain joins TRBV27 to TRBJ2-7, with D tentatively TRBD1 or TRBD2 (5 bases each). The germline V and J ends were trimmed by 4 bases and 0 bases, with 13 bases remaining between them. This CDR3 is built from 15 residues. Germline lookup yields CDR1 MNHEY and CDR2 SMNVEV (reference sequence). In nucleotides, the CDR3 is TGTGCCAGCAGTTCCCAAAGGGACCCCTCCTACGAGCAGTACTTC. Protein sequence: CASSSQRDPSYEQYF.

CDR3 DNA: TGTGCCAGCAGCCAGGGCAGGGTCGGGAGCACAGATACGCAGTATTTT. As protein: CASSQGRVGSTDTQYF. The chain couples TRBV7-2 to TRBJ2-3; D possibly corresponds to TRBD1 (5 bases). V was pared by 5 bases and J by 0 bases, with 15 bases between. CDR1 and CDR2 (germline): SGHTA, FQGNSA. The length of the CDR3 is 16 residues.